Presented here are 29 T cell receptor beta chains from one specimen sequenced in a study of blood T cells in healthy people across ages. It was with a sample-barcoded 5' primer and a J-beta primer mix that a second PCR of about 7 to 12 cycles was run. TCRdb recomputed calls from the 5' RACE reads with MiXCR, one row per CDR3 protein. The sample yields fewer than 2,000,000 distinct CDR3 sequences, about two fifths seen once. Sequences were obtained from blood. These receptors all come from a human donor in good health.

CDR3 sequence: CASSLEGGGGSTDTQYF. The DNA of the CDR3 is TGCGCCAGCAGCTTGGAAGGGGGCGGAGGGAGCACAGATACGCAGTATTTT. This rearrangement joins TRBV5-1 to TRBJ2-3, with D possibly matching TRBD1 (7 bases). CDR1 SGHRS and CDR2 YFSETQ come from the germline V gene. This CDR3 contains 17 residues. V lost 0 bases and J lost 0, with 14 bases in between. The full variable domain, rest sourced from reference TRBV5-1 and TRBJ2-3, is KAGVTQTPRYLIKTRGQQVTLSCSPISGHRSVSWYQQTPGQGLQFLFEYFSETQRNKGNFPGRFSGRQFSNSRSEMNVSTLELGDSALYLCASSLEGGGGSTDTQYFGPGTRLTVL.

In its sample, this clonotype was seen a few times. The chain couples TRBV24-1 to TRBJ1-5; D is uncertain. The V end was cut by 7 bases, the J end by 8 bases, with 14 bases between. CDR3 size: 13 residues. Germline-derived CDR1 and CDR2 are KGHDR and SFDVKD. The chain's CDR3 is CATSGLGVEPQHF. CDR3 sequence (DNA): TGTGCCACCAGCGGACTGGGTGTGGAGCCCCAGCATTTT.

The chain employs TRBV6-6 and TRBJ1-2, with 7 positions matching TRBD1. The germline V gene encodes CDR1 MNHNY and CDR2 SVGAGI (reference sequence). V shed 4 bases, J shed 3 bases, and the junction held 11 bases outside the gene matches. The CDR3 is made up of 16 amino acids. DNA for the CDR3: TGTGCCAGCAGTTCGACAGGGTTCCCAGGGCACTATGGCTACACCTTC. Translation: CASSSTGFPGHYGYTF.

The chain couples TRBV20-1 to TRBJ1-1, with a weak D call TRBD1 (5 bases). The V end lost 6 bases, the J end lost 3 bases, and 17 bases lay between the germline ends. The CDR3 runs to 14 residues. The V gene's germline CDR1 is DFQATT and CDR2 SNEGSKA (reference sequence). In nucleotides, the CDR3 is TGCAGTGCCCCCAGGGAAATTGAGGACACTGAAGCTTTCTTT. It specifies CSAPREIEDTEAFF.

The gene calls are TRBV7-9 and TRBJ2-3, with 7 bases matching TRBD1. Germline V gene data show CDR1 as SEHNR and CDR2 as FQNEAQ (reference sequence). The CDR3 is 13 amino acids. J was trimmed by 3 bases and V by 8 bases; bases with no gene match: 5. The CDR3 loop is CASHRGMTDTQYF. The CDR3 region has the DNA TGTGCCAGCCACAGGGGAATGACAGATACGCAGTATTTT.

The chain employs TRBV29-1 and TRBJ1-2; a weak D match, TRBD1 (5 bases). The length of the CDR3 is 13 residues. With 4 bases removed from V and 7 bases from J, the gap between germline ends came to 16 bases. The V gene's germline CDR1 is SQVTM and CDR2 ANQGSEA. In DNA form, the CDR3 reads TGCAGCGTTGGGGACCCTTCTAGTGGTGGCTACACCTTC. Its protein product is CSVGDPSSGGYTF.

The chain employs TRBV6-1 and TRBJ2-1, with D hard to call. CDR1 and CDR2 (germline): MNHNS, SASEGT. V gave up 6 bases and J gave up 0 bases, with 18 bases separating them. The CDR3 runs to 17 residues. The CDR3 coding sequence is TGTGCCAGCAGCCTAGACCAAATACAAGACTCCTACAATGAGCAGTTCTTC. Encoded protein: CASSLDQIQDSYNEQFF.

This clonotype appeared a few times. CDR3 nucleotides: TGTGCCATCAGTGCCTTGGGAGTGGGCACAGATACGCAGTATTTT. It encodes CAISALGVGTDTQYF. This chain links TRBV10-3 with TRBJ2-3, with TRBD2 as a possible D gene (5 bases). This CDR3 comprises 15 residues. V lost 4 bases and J 1 base, leaving 12 bases between the germline ends. Germline CDR1 is ENHRY and CDR2 is SYGVKD.

The rearrangement joins TRBV29-1 to TRBJ1-1; D remains ambiguous. Per the germline V gene, CDR1 is SQVTM and CDR2 is ANQGSEA. V was shortened by 3 bases and J by 5 bases, with 7 bases between the two germline ends. The CDR3 consists of 11 residues. In nucleotides, the CDR3 is TGCAGCGTTGATGAGATGACTGAAGCTTTCTTT. It encodes CSVDEMTEAFF. Full variable domain (missing parts from reference TRBV29-1 and TRBJ1-1): SAVISQKPSRDICQRGTSLTIQCQVDSQVTMMFWYRQQPGQSLTLIATANQGSEATYESGFVIDKFPISRPNLTFSTLTVSNMSPEDSSIYLCSVDEMTEAFFGQGTRLTVV.

Worth noting for this clonotype: A much larger clone is a single base away; this may be a read error. This CDR3 reads CVSSLQGASEAFF. The CDR3 DNA sequence: TGTGTCAGCAGTTTACAGGGGGCTTCTGAAGCTTTCTTT. The genes are TRBV6-2 or TRBV6-3 and TRBJ1-1; 9 bases align to TRBD1. CDR3 length equals 13 residues. Germline V CDR1 and CDR2: MNHEY, SVGEGT.

The chain joins TRBV2 to TRBJ2-2, with a weak D call TRBD1 (6 bases). CDR1 and CDR2 (germline): SNHLY, FYNNEI. The V end was cut by 6 bases, the J end by 6 bases, with 14 bases between. The CDR3 totals 14 residues. CDR3 nucleotide sequence: TGTGCCAGCAGCTCTTGGACAGATTCCGGGGAGCTGTTTTTT. This codes for CASSSWTDSGELFF.

This clonotype was detected only a few times. CDR3 coding DNA: TGTGCCAGCAGTACCAGCTTGAACACTGAAGCTTTCTTT. This codes for CASSTSLNTEAFF. The J gene is TRBJ1-1, the V gene TRBV6-5; no clear D. Germline CDR1 is MNHEY and CDR2 is SVGAGI. The length of the CDR3 is 13 residues. V lost 5 bases, J lost 0 bases, and 7 bases lay in between.

The gene calls are TRBV20-1 and TRBJ1-2, with 8 bases matching TRBD1. Losses at the gene ends were 0 bases for V and 4 bases for J; bases not matched to a gene: 1. The CDR3 is 13 amino acids. Germline loops: CDR1 DFQATT, CDR2 SNEGSKA (reference sequence). The CDR3 DNA is TGCAGTGCTAGAGATGACAGGGGCTATGGCTACACCTTC. Its protein is CSARDDRGYGYTF.

V and J are TRBV7-6 and TRBJ1-1; a weak D match, TRBD1 (5 bases). The germline V gene encodes CDR1 SGHVS and CDR2 FNYEAQ. The CDR3 runs to 15 residues. The V end was cut by 0 bases, the J end by 4 bases, with 12 bases between. CDR3 nucleotides: TGTGCCAGCAGCTTAGCGCTTACGGGGACCACTGAAGCTTTCTTT. This encodes CASSLALTGTTEAFF. Based on the CDR3 plus reference TRBV7-6 and TRBJ1-1, the full variable domain is GAGVSQSPRYKVTKRGQDVALRCDPISGHVSLYWYRQALGQGPEFLTYFNYEAQQDKSGLPNDRFSAERPEGSISTLTIQRTEQRDSAMYRCASSLALTGTTEAFFGQGTRLTVV.

The chain has TRBV7-8 and TRBJ2-1; 9 bases agree with TRBD1. CDR1 is SGHVS, CDR2 FQNEAQ, per germline. The V segment lost 4 bases and the J segment 8 bases; nucleotides outside the gene matches: 18. The CDR3 extends over 18 amino acids. CDR3 nucleotide sequence: TGTGCCAGCAGCTCGCGACCTCTTTTCGACAGGGGGTCTGATGAGCAGTTCTTC. Its protein is CASSSRPLFDRGSDEQFF. Supplemented by reference TRBV7-8 and TRBJ2-1, the full variable domain reads GAGVSQSPRYKVAKRGQDVALRCDPISGHVSLFWYQQALGQGPEFLTYFQNEAQLDKSGLPSDRFFAERPEGSVSTLKIQRTQQEDSAVYLCASSSRPLFDRGSDEQFFGPGTRLTVL.

This sequence joins TRBV5-6 and TRBJ2-5; D perhaps matches TRBD2 (6 bases). V was shortened by 1 base and J by 0 bases, with 13 bases between the two germline ends. The CDR3 spans 16 residues. In germline, CDR1 is SGHDT, CDR2 YYEEEE. CDR3 protein: CASSLTPRGNQETQYF. The CDR3 bases are TGTGCCAGCAGCTTGACGCCCCGGGGGAACCAAGAGACCCAGTACTTC.

The chain couples TRBV11-2 to TRBJ2-3, with a weak D call TRBD1 (5 bases). The CDR3 sequence is 17 residues long. From germline, CDR1 is SGHAT and CDR2 FQNNGV. The germline V and J ends were trimmed by 8 bases and 4 bases, with 25 bases remaining between them. CDR3 nucleotides: TGTGCCAGCGGGCAGAAACAGGCTGGGGTCCCCCCAGATACGCAGTATTTT. This encodes CASGQKQAGVPPDTQYF.

In this sample, this clonotype turned up a few times. This chain uses TRBV6-5 with TRBJ2-3, with D possibly being TRBD2 (5 bases). Germline V gene data show CDR1 as MNHEY and CDR2 as SVGAGI. This CDR3 contains 14 residues. V was pared by 6 bases and J by 0 bases, with 10 bases between. The DNA of the CDR3 is TGTGCCAGCAGACGGACTGCCAGCACAGATACGCAGTATTTT. Encoded protein: CASRRTASTDTQYF.

The chain has TRBV20-1 and TRBJ2-3, with D possibly being TRBD2 (7 bases). The CDR3 is 14 residues long. Germline CDR1 reads DFQATT; CDR2 reads SNEGSKA (reference sequence). Trimming pared 3 bases from V and 10 bases from J, leaving 20 bases between. The chain's CDR3 is CSASIAGGGEAQYF. CDR3 sequence (DNA): TGCAGTGCTAGTATAGCGGGCGGGGGCGAGGCGCAGTATTTT.

This clonotype was counted only a few times. V and J are TRBV29-1 and TRBJ2-5; either TRBD1 or TRBD2 may fit D (5 bases each). Trimming pared 6 bases from V and 4 bases from J, leaving 15 bases between. The CDR3 loop spans 13 amino acids. Germline CDR1 is SQVTM and CDR2 is ANQGSEA. Written as DNA, the CDR3 is TGCAGCGTCTGCGTACGGGACGCAGAGACCCAGTACTTC. Amino acids: CSVCVRDAETQYF.

This chain joins TRBV28 and TRBJ2-5; no clear D gene. CDR1 is MDHEN, CDR2 SYDVKM, per germline. Deletions cut 7 bases from V and 2 bases from J, with 20 bases between. The CDR3 extends over 16 amino acids. The CDR3 DNA follows: TGTGCCAGCACCAACTCCGATTTAATTGGGCAAGAGACCCAGTACTTC. Its protein product is CASTNSDLIGQETQYF.

The chain combines TRBV7-9 with TRBJ1-6; 7 nucleotides agree with TRBD1. The CDR3 totals 15 residues. The germline CDR1 and CDR2 sequences are SEHNR and FQNEAQ (reference sequence). The ends lost 5 bases at V and 8 bases at J; junction bases unmatched: 9. CDR3 loop: CASSPTGWVDSPLHF. For the CDR3, the DNA is TGTGCCAGCAGCCCGACAGGGTGGGTTGATTCACCCCTCCACTTT.

The rearrangement uses TRBV4-2 and TRBJ2-7; 11 bases align to TRBD2. Germline loops: CDR1 LGHNA, CDR2 YNFKEQ. V shed 1 base and J 2 bases; nucleotides not matched to a gene: 4. This CDR3 is 16 amino acids long. The CDR3 DNA is TGTGCCAGCAGCCAAGTGGAGACTAGCGGGGCCTACGAGCAGTACTTC. It specifies CASSQVETSGAYEQYF.

Regarding this clonotype: Relative to the germline gene, one junction end is altered; a read error may explain this. This chain connects TRBV20-1 to TRBJ1-2; the match to TRBD1 covers 8 bases. The CDR3 has 13 amino acids. CDR1 DFQATT and CDR2 SNEGSKA come from the germline V gene (reference sequence). CDR3 coding DNA: TGCAGCGCTAGCGACAGGGGATCCTTAGGCTACACCTTC. Its translation: CSASDRGSLGYTF.

This clonotype was seen a few times. The J gene is TRBJ1-2, the V gene TRBV6-2 or TRBV6-3; D gene ambiguous. CDR1 and CDR2 (germline): MNHEY, SVGEGT. The CDR3 covers 12 residues. The ends were cut back, 2 bases at V and 4 bases at J, with 5 bases in the middle. CDR3 sequence reads: CASSYPPYGYTF. As DNA, the CDR3 is TGTGCCAGCAGTTACCCACCCTATGGCTACACCTTC.

This clonotype showed up just a few times. V gene TRBV20-1 combines with J gene TRBJ2-5; 11 positions agree with TRBD2. The CDR3 length is 17 residues. The ends lost 3 bases at V and 7 bases at J; junction bases unmatched: 16. Germline V lookup: CDR1 DFQATT, CDR2 SNEGSKA (reference sequence). In DNA form, the CDR3 reads TGCAGTGCTAGCCCCCTGACTAGCGGGACAACCGTGGGGACCCAGTACTTC. Its protein product is CSASPLTSGTTVGTQYF.

This sequence joins TRBV28 and TRBJ2-7; 9 nucleotides align to TRBD1. CDR1 MDHEN and CDR2 SYDVKM come from the germline V gene. The V gene end was trimmed by 2 bases and the J gene end by 2 bases; junction bases not matched to a gene: 7. This CDR3 comprises 16 residues. This chain's CDR3 is CASSLITGGATYEQYF. CDR3 DNA: TGTGCCAGCAGTTTAATTACAGGGGGCGCAACCTACGAGCAGTACTTC.

This clonotype was picked up a small number of times. CDR3 nucleotides: TGCAGCGTTGAGTTCATACAGGGCCGACGTGGCACTGAAGCTTTCTTT. Translating it yields CSVEFIQGRRGTEAFF. This chain links TRBV29-1 with TRBJ1-1; tentatively, D is TRBD1 (6 bases). In germline, CDR1 is SQVTM, CDR2 ANQGSEA. The V gene lost 3 bases and the J gene lost 4 bases, with 21 bases spanning the gap. The CDR3 extends over 16 amino acids.

The J gene is TRBJ1-5, the V gene TRBV20-1; 7 bases align to TRBD1. The CDR3 length is 14 residues. The germline V gene has CDR1 DFQATT and CDR2 SNEGSKA (reference sequence). The V segment lost 5 bases and the J segment 4 bases; nucleotides outside the gene matches: 8. The CDR3: CSAEKSGGNQPQHF. In DNA form, the CDR3 reads TGCAGTGCTGAGAAGTCAGGGGGAAATCAGCCCCAGCATTTT.